Below are 30 T cell receptor beta chains sequenced from a single sample in a study of response to subunit inactivated influenza vaccine. TCRdb fed the RT-PCR reads into MiXCR, producing one record per CDR3 protein. The sample lists 650,000 to 800,000 distinct CDR3 sequences, around a sixth occurring once. Material: PBMCs from blood, obtained about 5 days after vaccination. All receptors come from a middle-aged man who received an inactivated influenza vaccine.

This clonotype turned up a few times. The chain uses TRBV5-1 and TRBJ2-5; perhaps TRBD2 as D (7 bases). The CDR3 sequence is 14 residues long. V lost 4 bases and J lost 3, with 13 bases in between. Germline V gene data show CDR1 as SGHRS and CDR2 as YFSETQ. The CDR3 DNA reads TGCGCCAGCAGCCCGGGGGGCCTTAAAGAGACCCAGTACTTC. Protein sequence: CASSPGGLKETQYF. The entire variable domain, with the rest obtained from reference TRBV5-1 and TRBJ2-5, is as follows: KAGVTQTPRYLIKTRGQQVTLSCSPISGHRSVSWYQQTPGQGLQFLFEYFSETQRNKGNFPGRFSGRQFSNSRSEMNVSTLELGDSALYLCASSPGGLKETQYFGPGTRLLVL.

This clonotype was seen more than once but under ten times. This chain joins TRBV5-1 and TRBJ2-2; 7 nucleotides match TRBD1. This CDR3 is 13 amino acids long. Per germline, CDR1 SGHRS and CDR2 YFSETQ. The J segment lost 4 bases and the V segment lost 6 bases, leaving 3 bases of the junction unmatched. CDR3 nucleotides: TGCGCCAGCAAACAGGGGAGCACCGGGGAGCTGTTTTTT. Encoded protein: CASKQGSTGELFF.

J is TRBJ1-1 and V is TRBV27; TRBD1 matches 8 bases. This CDR3 spans 16 amino acids. CDR1 and CDR2 (germline): MNHEY, SMNVEV (reference sequence). The V segment lost 0 bases and the J segment 6 bases; nucleotides outside the gene matches: 9. As DNA, the CDR3 is TGTGCCAGCAGTTTATCGGTCCCCAGGGGGCTGGCTGAAGCTTTCTTT. It encodes CASSLSVPRGLAEAFF.

This clonotype was counted between two and nine times. The chain is built from TRBV28 and TRBJ1-2; D remains ambiguous. From germline, CDR1 is MDHEN and CDR2 SYDVKM. The V gene lost 5 bases and the J gene lost 7 bases, with 8 bases spanning the gap. The CDR3 runs to 11 residues. The CDR3 loop reads CASSDLRGYTF. The CDR3 nucleotides are TGTGCCAGCAGTGACCTCCGTGGCTACACCTTC.

The chain recombines TRBV4-1 with TRBJ1-6; maybe TRBD1 (6 bases). Germline CDR1 and CDR2: MGHRA and YSYEKL. Trimming removed 2 bases from V and 14 bases from J, with 22 bases in between. CDR3 length equals 16 residues. CDR3 bases: TGCGCCAGCAGCCAACGGGGACACCTGCGATCGGAGGCCCTCCACTTT. Translating gives CASSQRGHLRSEALHF.

The chain employs TRBV4-1 and TRBJ2-7; D call uncertain. Trimming removed 1 base from V and 0 bases from J, with 10 bases in between. CDR1 is MGHRA, CDR2 YSYEKL, per germline. This CDR3 is built from 15 residues. In DNA, the CDR3 is TGCGCCAGCAGCCAAGGATCGTTGAGCTCCTACGAGCAGTACTTC. Translation gives CASSQGSLSSYEQYF.

The chain uses TRBV4-1 and TRBJ2-5; 8 bases are a match to TRBD1. Looked up from germline, CDR1 is MGHRA and CDR2 is YSYEKL. CDR3 length: 15 residues. The ends lost 1 base at V and 4 bases at J; junction bases unmatched: 5. CDR3 loop: CASSQADRGGETQYF. In nucleotides, the CDR3 is TGCGCCAGCAGCCAAGCTGACAGGGGCGGAGAGACCCAGTACTTC.

This clonotype has more than one count but fewer than ten. The rearrangement joins TRBV12-3 or TRBV12-4 to TRBJ1-2, with 11 bases lining up with TRBD1. V dropped 5 bases and J dropped 4; count of bases not matched to a gene: 6. The CDR3 is 15 amino acids. This CDR3 reads CASSERTGGRYGYTF. DNA of the CDR3: TGTGCCAGCAGTGAGAGGACAGGGGGCCGCTATGGCTACACCTTC.

This clonotype was observed a handful of times. The V and J genes are TRBV5-1 and TRBJ2-7; D might be TRBD1 (6 bases). This CDR3 has 14 residues. Germline CDR1 and CDR2: SGHRS and YFSETQ. The V end lost 0 bases, the J end lost 5 bases, and 12 bases lay between the germline ends. CDR3 nucleotides: TGCGCCAGCAGCTTGGCGCCAGGGGTAAACGAGCAGTACTTC. It yields the protein CASSLAPGVNEQYF.

This clonotype occurred a few times. V is TRBV6-1 and J is TRBJ2-4; 9 bases match TRBD2. Germline trimming cut 6 bases from V and 7 bases from J; bases unmatched to any gene: 19. CDR3 length equals 18 residues. CDR1 is MNHNS, CDR2 SASEGT, per germline. CDR3 nucleotides: TGTGCCAGCAGGGAGAGTAGCGGGGGATCTTTAGGGGTCAACATTCAGTACTTC. It specifies CASRESSGGSLGVNIQYF.

V gene TRBV9 combines with J gene TRBJ2-1; 16 nucleotides agree with TRBD2. Germline V gene sequence: CDR1 SGDLS, CDR2 YYNGEE. The CDR3 is made up of 17 amino acids. J was trimmed by 2 bases and V by 4 bases; bases with no gene match: 3. CDR3 nucleotides: TGTGCCAGCAGCTCCGGGACTAGCGGGAGGGCCTACAATGAGCAGTTCTTC. It yields the protein CASSSGTSGRAYNEQFF.

This clonotype was seen repeatedly, ten times or more. The chain combines TRBV29-1 with TRBJ2-7; the D gene is possibly TRBD1 (6 bases). The CDR3 contains 15 residues. V lost 3 bases and J 4 bases, leaving 19 bases between the germline ends. In germline, CDR1 is SQVTM, CDR2 ANQGSEA. CDR3 protein: CSVEITDSGSYEQYF. The CDR3 bases are TGCAGCGTTGAGATAACGGACAGCGGTTCATACGAGCAGTACTTC.

The chain joins TRBV4-3 to TRBJ2-7; D is ambiguous. V lost 3 bases to trimming and J lost 3 bases, with 9 bases between them. The CDR3 has 13 amino acids. Germline CDR1 is LGHNA and CDR2 is YSLEER. The chain's CDR3 is CASSHSKGYEQYF. CDR3 sequence (DNA): TGCGCCAGCAGCCACTCGAAGGGCTACGAGCAGTACTTC.

J is TRBJ2-1 and V is TRBV20-1; a weak D match, TRBD2 (6 bases). Germline CDR1 is DFQATT and CDR2 is SNEGSKA (reference sequence). V lost 6 bases to trimming and J lost 3 bases, with 12 bases between them. The CDR3 spans 13 residues. Here the CDR3 DNA reads TGCAGTGCCCGGGACTTCCTCTACAATGAGCAGTTCTTC. Its translation: CSARDFLYNEQFF.

This clonotype was seen many times. The chain joins TRBV20-1 to TRBJ2-7; no definite D call. The germline V gene has CDR1 DFQATT and CDR2 SNEGSKA (reference sequence). V dropped 2 bases and J dropped 6 bases, with 17 bases sitting between them. The CDR3 totals 14 residues. The CDR3 DNA reads as TGCAGTGCTAGAAACGACGGATCTTCGTTCGAGCAGTACTTC. Protein: CSARNDGSSFEQYF.

This rearrangement joins TRBV12-3 or TRBV12-4 to TRBJ2-7, with TRBD1 matching 7 bases. V gave up 6 bases and J gave up 0 bases; unmatched junction bases: 5. The CDR3 is 14 amino acids. CDR3 sequence reads: CASRSRDSSYEQYF. The CDR3, as DNA: TGTGCCAGCAGATCCCGGGACAGCTCCTACGAGCAGTACTTC.

The rearrangement uses TRBV6-5 and TRBJ1-3; D may be TRBD1 (5 bases). Germline lookup yields CDR1 MNHEY and CDR2 SVGAGI. V lost 2 bases and J 3 bases, leaving 11 bases between the germline ends. This CDR3 region has 15 residues. The CDR3: CASSYGAGGGNTIYF. The CDR3 nucleotides are TGTGCCAGCAGTTACGGGGCGGGTGGTGGAAACACCATATATTTT.

V and J are TRBV5-1 and TRBJ2-6; TRBD1 matches at 12 bases. Germline trimming cut 2 bases from V and 4 bases from J; bases unmatched to any gene: 10. The CDR3 spans 19 residues. Germline-derived CDR1 and CDR2 are SGHRS and YFSETQ. CDR3 in amino acids: CASSFRPGQGASGANVLTF. The CDR3 bases are TGCGCCAGCAGCTTTAGACCGGGACAGGGGGCCTCGGGGGCCAACGTCCTGACTTTC. Based on the CDR3 plus reference TRBV5-1 and TRBJ2-6, the full variable domain is KAGVTQTPRYLIKTRGQQVTLSCSPISGHRSVSWYQQTPGQGLQFLFEYFSETQRNKGNFPGRFSGRQFSNSRSEMNVSTLELGDSALYLCASSFRPGQGASGANVLTFGAGSRLTVL.

V is TRBV4-2 and J is TRBJ2-1, with 12 bases identical to TRBD2. Germline V gives CDR1 LGHNA, CDR2 YNFKEQ. After removal of 4 bases from V and 4 bases from J, the junction contained 11 bases not matched to a gene. The CDR3 runs to 18 residues. CDR3 DNA sequence: TGTGCCAGCAGCCGTACTAGCGGGGGGCCGCCTTTATACAATGAGCAGTTCTTC. The encoded protein is CASSRTSGGPPLYNEQFF.

The chain links TRBV20-1 to TRBJ2-2; D unclear. V shed 1 base and J shed 6 bases, with 9 bases lying between them. The CDR3 length is 13 residues. Germline values: CDR1 DFQATT, CDR2 SNEGSKA (reference sequence). CDR3 sequence reads: CSARVSSAGELFF. The CDR3 nucleotides are TGCAGTGCTAGAGTTAGTAGTGCCGGGGAGCTGTTTTTT.

The chain employs TRBV29-1 and TRBJ2-2; the match to TRBD1 covers 7 bases. Germline assignment: CDR1 SQVTM and CDR2 ANQGSEA. The CDR3 is made up of 12 amino acids. Germline trimming cut 7 bases from V and 4 bases from J; bases unmatched to any gene: 3. As DNA, the CDR3 is TGCAGCGCGGGACAGCGCACCGGGGAGCTGTTTTTT. The encoded protein is CSAGQRTGELFF.

This clonotype has just one count. This sequence joins TRBV9 and TRBJ2-5; 11 bases map to TRBD2. CDR3 size: 16 residues. The junction had 10 bases not matched to a gene; V was cut back by 4 bases and J by 5 bases. CDR1 and CDR2 from the germline V gene are SGDLS and YYNGEE. The CDR3 protein is CASSIGGLAVGETQYF. CDR3 bases: TGTGCCAGCAGCATAGGGGGACTAGCGGTCGGGGAGACCCAGTACTTC.

The rearrangement uses TRBV12-3 or TRBV12-4 and TRBJ2-1; possible D gene TRBD2, 6 bases. V was clipped by 1 base and J by 7 bases, with 11 bases between them. The CDR3 totals 14 residues. The CDR3 bases are TGTGCCAGCAGTTTAGGAGCGGGCCAAAATGAGCAGTTCTTC. Encoded protein: CASSLGAGQNEQFF.

This clonotype has only one observation. The V and J genes are TRBV6-1 and TRBJ2-3, with TRBD2 identical over 14 bases. This CDR3 contains 16 residues. Per germline, CDR1 MNHNS and CDR2 SASEGT. Trimming removed 8 bases from V and 6 bases from J; junction bases left unmatched: 10. CDR3 loop: CASRQTSGRAGDTQYF. The CDR3 DNA is TGTGCCAGCCGCCAGACTAGCGGGAGGGCCGGGGATACGCAGTATTTT.

The CDR3 sequence is CASSTGTRAREQYF. In DNA form, the CDR3 reads TGTGCCAGCAGCACGGGGACTAGAGCCAGGGAGCAGTACTTC. The chain links TRBV7-2 to TRBJ2-7; 8 bases are a match to TRBD2. J gave up 7 bases and V 5 bases, and 10 bases lay outside the gene matches. This CDR3 has 14 residues. The germline V gene encodes CDR1 SGHTA and CDR2 FQGNSA.

In this sample, this clonotype turned up many times. The V and J genes are TRBV12-3 or TRBV12-4 and TRBJ2-7, with 7 bases aligning to TRBD2. This CDR3 contains 15 residues. Unmatched junction bases numbered 11, after V lost 4 bases and J lost 5 bases. The chain's CDR3 is CASSSTGTTLDEQYF. The CDR3 region has the DNA TGTGCCAGCAGTTCTACCGGGACTACGTTGGACGAGCAGTACTTC.

This clonotype was recorded a few times. V and J are TRBV12-3 or TRBV12-4 and TRBJ2-1, with 15 bases identical to TRBD2. The CDR3 contains 16 residues. V was clipped by 5 bases and J by 9 bases; unmatched bases: 8. CDR3 protein: CASSPRTSGRVGEQFF. CDR3 coding DNA: TGTGCCAGCAGTCCTAGGACTAGCGGGAGGGTCGGTGAGCAGTTCTTC.

This sequence joins TRBV4-2 and TRBJ1-1; D is perhaps TRBD1 (5 bases). The CDR3 runs to 15 residues. V lost 0 bases to trimming and J lost 0 bases, with 8 bases between them. The germline V gene encodes CDR1 LGHNA and CDR2 YNFKEQ. The chain's CDR3 is CASSQDWGMNTEAFF. CDR3 bases: TGTGCCAGCAGCCAAGATTGGGGGATGAACACTGAAGCTTTCTTT.

This clonotype came up a few times. The rearrangement links TRBV20-1 to TRBJ2-1; D call uncertain. The CDR3 contains 14 residues. Germline assignment: CDR1 DFQATT and CDR2 SNEGSKA (reference sequence). The germline V and J ends were trimmed by 3 bases and 0 bases, with 9 bases remaining between them. The CDR3 protein is CSASLRSSYNEQFF. CDR3 nucleotide sequence: TGCAGTGCTAGTCTCCGCAGCTCCTACAATGAGCAGTTCTTC.

The chain recombines TRBV7-9 with TRBJ2-2; no clear D gene. CDR3 length equals 16 residues. Germline loops: CDR1 SEHNR, CDR2 FQNEAQ (reference sequence). Trimming cost V 5 bases and J 8 bases, with 21 bases left between them. The CDR3 spells CASSLSRARTAGELFF. The CDR3 nucleotides read TGTGCCAGCAGCCTTAGCAGAGCCCGAACAGCGGGGGAGCTGTTTTTT.